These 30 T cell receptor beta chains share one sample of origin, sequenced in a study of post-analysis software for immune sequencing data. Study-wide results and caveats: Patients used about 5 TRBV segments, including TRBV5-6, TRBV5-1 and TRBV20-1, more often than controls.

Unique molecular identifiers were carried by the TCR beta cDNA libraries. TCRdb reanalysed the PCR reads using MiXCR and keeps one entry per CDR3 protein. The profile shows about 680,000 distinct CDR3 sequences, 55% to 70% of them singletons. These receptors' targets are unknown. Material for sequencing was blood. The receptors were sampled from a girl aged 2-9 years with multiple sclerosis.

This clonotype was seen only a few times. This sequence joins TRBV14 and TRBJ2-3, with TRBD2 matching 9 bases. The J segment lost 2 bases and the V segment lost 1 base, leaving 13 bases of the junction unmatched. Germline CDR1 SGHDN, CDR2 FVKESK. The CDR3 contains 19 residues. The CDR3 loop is CASSQGSAISGGFTDTQYF. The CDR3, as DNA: TGTGCCAGCAGCCAAGGAAGCGCAATCAGCGGGGGGTTCACAGATACGCAGTATTTT.

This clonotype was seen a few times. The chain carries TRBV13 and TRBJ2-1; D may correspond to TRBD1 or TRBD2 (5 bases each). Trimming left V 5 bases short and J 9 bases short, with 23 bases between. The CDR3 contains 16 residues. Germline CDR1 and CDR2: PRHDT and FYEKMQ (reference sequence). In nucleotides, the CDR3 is TGTGCCAGCAGCCCTACGAGTGGTCCTGGGGCGGGTGAGCAGTTCTTC. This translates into CASSPTSGPGAGEQFF.

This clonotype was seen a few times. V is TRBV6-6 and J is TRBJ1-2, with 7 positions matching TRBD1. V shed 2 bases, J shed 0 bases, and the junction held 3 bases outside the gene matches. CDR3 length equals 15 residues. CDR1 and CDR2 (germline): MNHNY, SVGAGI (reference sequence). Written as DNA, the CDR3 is TGTGCCAGCAGTTACAGGGACAGAGCTAACTATGGCTACACCTTC. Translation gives CASSYRDRANYGYTF.

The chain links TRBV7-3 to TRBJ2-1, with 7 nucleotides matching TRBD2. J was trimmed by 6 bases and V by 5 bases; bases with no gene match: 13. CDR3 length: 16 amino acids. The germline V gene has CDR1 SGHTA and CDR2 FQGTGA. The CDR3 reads CASSTGTSGNLNEQFF. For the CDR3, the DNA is TGTGCCAGCAGCACCGGGACGAGCGGGAATCTCAATGAGCAGTTCTTC.

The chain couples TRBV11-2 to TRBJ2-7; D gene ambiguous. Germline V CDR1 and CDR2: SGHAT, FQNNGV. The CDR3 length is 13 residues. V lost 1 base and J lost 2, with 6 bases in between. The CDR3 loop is CASSLAAPYEQYF. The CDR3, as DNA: TGTGCCAGCAGCTTAGCGGCGCCCTACGAGCAGTACTTC. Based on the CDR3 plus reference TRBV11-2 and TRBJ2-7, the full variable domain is EAGVAQSPRYKIIEKRQSVAFWCNPISGHATLYWYQQILGQGPKLLIQFQNNGVVDDSQLPKDRFSAERLKGVDSTLKIQPAKLEDSAVYLCASSLAAPYEQYFGPGTRLTVT.

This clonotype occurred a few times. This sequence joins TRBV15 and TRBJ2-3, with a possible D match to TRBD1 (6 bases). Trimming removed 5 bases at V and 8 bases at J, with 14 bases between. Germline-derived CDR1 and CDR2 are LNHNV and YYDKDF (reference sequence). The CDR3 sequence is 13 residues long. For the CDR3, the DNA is TGTGCCACCAGCGTGACAGGTTTTGGTACGCAGTATTTT. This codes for CATSVTGFGTQYF.

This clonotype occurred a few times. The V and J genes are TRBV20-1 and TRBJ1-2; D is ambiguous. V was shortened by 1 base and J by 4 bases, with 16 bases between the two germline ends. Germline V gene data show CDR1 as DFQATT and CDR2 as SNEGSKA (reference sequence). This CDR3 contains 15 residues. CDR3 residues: CSARATAGQAYGYTF. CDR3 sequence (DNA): TGCAGTGCTAGAGCGACGGCAGGCCAAGCCTATGGCTACACCTTC.

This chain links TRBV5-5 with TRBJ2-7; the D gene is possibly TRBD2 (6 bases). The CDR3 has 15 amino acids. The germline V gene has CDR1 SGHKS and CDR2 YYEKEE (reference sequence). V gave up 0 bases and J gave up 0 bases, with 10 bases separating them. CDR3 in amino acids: CASSLDLARSYEQYF. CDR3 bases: TGTGCCAGCAGCTTGGATCTAGCGCGCTCCTACGAGCAGTACTTC.

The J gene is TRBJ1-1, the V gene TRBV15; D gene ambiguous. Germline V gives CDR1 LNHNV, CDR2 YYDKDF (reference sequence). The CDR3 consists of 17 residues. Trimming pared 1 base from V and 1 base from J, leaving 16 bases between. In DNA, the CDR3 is TGTGCCACCAGCAGAGTGTTGTCGCGGGGTTCGAACACTGAAGCTTTCTTT. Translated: CATSRVLSRGSNTEAFF.

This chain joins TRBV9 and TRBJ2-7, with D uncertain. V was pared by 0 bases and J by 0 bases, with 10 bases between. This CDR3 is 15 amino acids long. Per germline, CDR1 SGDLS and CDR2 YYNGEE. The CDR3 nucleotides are TGTGCCAGCAGCGTAGGTCGGTTAAGCTCCTACGAGCAGTACTTC. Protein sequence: CASSVGRLSSYEQYF.

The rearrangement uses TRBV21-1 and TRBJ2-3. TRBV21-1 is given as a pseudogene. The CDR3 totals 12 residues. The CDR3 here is CASSNGTDTQYF. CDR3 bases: TGTGCCAGCAGCAACGGCACAGATACGCAGTATTTT.

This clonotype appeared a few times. Here the CDR3 DNA reads TGTGCCAGCAGCCAATCCGGGTACACAGATACGCAGTATTTT. It encodes CASSQSGYTDTQYF. The rearrangement uses TRBV4-2 and TRBJ2-3; D uncertain. V was cut by 2 bases and J by 2 bases, with 8 bases left in between. Germline assignment: CDR1 LGHNA and CDR2 YNFKEQ. The CDR3 length is 14 residues.

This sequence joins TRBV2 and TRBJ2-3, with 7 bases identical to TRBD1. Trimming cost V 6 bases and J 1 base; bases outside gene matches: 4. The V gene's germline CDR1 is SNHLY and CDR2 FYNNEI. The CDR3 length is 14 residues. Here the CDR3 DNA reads TGTGCCAGCAGCCCGGACAGGCGCACAGATACGCAGTATTTT. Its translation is CASSPDRRTDTQYF. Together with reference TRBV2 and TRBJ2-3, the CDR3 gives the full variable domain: EPEVTQTPSHQVTQMGQEVILRCVPISNHLYFYWYRQILGQKVEFLVSFYNNEISEKSEIFDDQFSVERPDGSNFTLKIRSTKLEDSAMYFCASSPDRRTDTQYFGPGTRLTVL.

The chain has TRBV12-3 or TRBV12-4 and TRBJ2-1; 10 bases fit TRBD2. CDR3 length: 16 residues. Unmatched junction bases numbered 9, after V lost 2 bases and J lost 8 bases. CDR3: CASSLFTPSGSDEQFF. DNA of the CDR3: TGTGCCAGCAGTTTATTTACGCCTAGCGGGAGTGATGAGCAGTTCTTC.

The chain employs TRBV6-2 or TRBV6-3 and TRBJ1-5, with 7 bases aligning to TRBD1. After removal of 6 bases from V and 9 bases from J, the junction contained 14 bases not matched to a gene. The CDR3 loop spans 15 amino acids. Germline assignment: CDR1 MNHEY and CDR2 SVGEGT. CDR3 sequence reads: CASRLRQGTNLPQHF. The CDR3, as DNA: TGTGCCAGCAGGCTAAGACAGGGCACTAATTTGCCCCAGCATTTT.

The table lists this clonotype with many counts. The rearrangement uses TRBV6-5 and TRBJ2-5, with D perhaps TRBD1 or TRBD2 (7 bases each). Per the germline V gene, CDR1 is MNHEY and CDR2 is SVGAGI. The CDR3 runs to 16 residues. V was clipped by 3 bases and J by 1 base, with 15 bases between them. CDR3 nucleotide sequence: TGTGCCAGCAGTTATATGGGAGGGACAGTCCAAGAGACCCAGTACTTC. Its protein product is CASSYMGGTVQETQYF.

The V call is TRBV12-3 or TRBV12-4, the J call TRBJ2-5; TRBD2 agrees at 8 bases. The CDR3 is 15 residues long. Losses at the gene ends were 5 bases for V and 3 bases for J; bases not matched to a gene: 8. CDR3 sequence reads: CASSPERSGEETQYF. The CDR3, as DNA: TGTGCCAGCAGTCCGGAACGTAGCGGGGAAGAGACCCAGTACTTC.

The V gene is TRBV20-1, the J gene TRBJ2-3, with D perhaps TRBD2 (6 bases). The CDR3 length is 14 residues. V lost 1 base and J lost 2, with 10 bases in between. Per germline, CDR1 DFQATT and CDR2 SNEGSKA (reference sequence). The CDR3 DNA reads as TGCAGTGCTAGAGTGGCGGGGAACACAGATACGCAGTATTTT. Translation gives CSARVAGNTDTQYF.

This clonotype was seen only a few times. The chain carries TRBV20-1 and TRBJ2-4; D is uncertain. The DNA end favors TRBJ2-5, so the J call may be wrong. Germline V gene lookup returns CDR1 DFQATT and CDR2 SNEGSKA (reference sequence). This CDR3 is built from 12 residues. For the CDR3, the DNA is TGCAGTGCTGCTAGGGCAGGAGAGACCCAGTACTTC. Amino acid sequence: CSAARAGETQYF.

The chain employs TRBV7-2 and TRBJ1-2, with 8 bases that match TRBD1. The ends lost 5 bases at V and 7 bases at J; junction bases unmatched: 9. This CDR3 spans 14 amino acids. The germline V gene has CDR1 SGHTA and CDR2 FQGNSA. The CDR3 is CASSRSIGTGGYTF. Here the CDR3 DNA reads TGTGCCAGCAGCCGCTCCATCGGGACAGGTGGCTACACCTTC.

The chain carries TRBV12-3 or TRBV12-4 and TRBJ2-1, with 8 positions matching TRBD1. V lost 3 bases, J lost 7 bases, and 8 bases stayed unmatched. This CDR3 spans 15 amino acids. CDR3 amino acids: CASSFGRGLKNEQFF. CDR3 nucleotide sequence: TGTGCCAGCAGTTTTGGCAGGGGGCTTAAGAATGAGCAGTTCTTC.

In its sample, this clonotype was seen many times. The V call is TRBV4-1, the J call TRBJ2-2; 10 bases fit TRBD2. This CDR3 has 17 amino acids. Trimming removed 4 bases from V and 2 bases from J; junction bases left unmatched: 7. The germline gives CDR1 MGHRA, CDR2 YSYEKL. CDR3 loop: CASSRTGTSDNTGELFF. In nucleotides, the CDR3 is TGCGCCAGCAGCCGTACCGGGACTAGCGATAACACCGGGGAGCTGTTTTTT.

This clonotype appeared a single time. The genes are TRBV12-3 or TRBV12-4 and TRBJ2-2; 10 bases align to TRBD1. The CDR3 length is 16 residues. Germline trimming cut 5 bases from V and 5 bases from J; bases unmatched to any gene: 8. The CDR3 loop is CASSPSRDRGTGELFF. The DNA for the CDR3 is TGTGCCAGCAGTCCATCCCGGGACAGGGGTACCGGGGAGCTGTTTTTT.

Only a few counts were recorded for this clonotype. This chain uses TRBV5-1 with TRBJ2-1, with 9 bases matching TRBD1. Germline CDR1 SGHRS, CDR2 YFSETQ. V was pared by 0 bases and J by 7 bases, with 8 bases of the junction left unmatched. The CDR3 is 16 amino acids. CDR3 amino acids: CASSLGGTGWLNEQFF. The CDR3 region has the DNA TGCGCCAGCAGCTTGGGGGGGACAGGGTGGCTGAATGAGCAGTTCTTC.

The CDR3 DNA follows: TGTGCCACCAGCAGAGAGCCCCAGAACTATGGCTACACCTTC. It codes for CATSREPQNYGYTF. The chain carries TRBV15 and TRBJ1-2; D unresolved. Germline loops: CDR1 LNHNV, CDR2 YYDKDF (reference sequence). Trimming took 0 bases from V and 2 from J, leaving 7 bases between them. This CDR3 region has 14 residues.

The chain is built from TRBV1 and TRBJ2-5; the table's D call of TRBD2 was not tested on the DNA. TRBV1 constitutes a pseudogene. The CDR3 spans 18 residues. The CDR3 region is CTSSQEGRGEAGAETQYF. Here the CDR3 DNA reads TGCACCAGCAGCCAAGAAGGTCGGGGGGAAGCGGGAGCCGAGACCCAGTACTTC.

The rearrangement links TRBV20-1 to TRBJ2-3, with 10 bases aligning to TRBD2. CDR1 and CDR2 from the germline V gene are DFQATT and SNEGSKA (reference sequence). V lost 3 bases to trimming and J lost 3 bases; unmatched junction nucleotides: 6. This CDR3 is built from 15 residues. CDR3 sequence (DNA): TGCAGTGCTAGTGGGTCACTAGCGGGGACAGATACGCAGTATTTT. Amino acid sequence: CSASGSLAGTDTQYF.

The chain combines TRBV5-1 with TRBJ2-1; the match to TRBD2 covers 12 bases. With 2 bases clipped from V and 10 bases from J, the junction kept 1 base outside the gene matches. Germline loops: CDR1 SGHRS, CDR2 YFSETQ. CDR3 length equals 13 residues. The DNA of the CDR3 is TGCGCCAGCAGCTTAACTAGCGGGAGGGAGCAGTTCTTC. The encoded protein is CASSLTSGREQFF.

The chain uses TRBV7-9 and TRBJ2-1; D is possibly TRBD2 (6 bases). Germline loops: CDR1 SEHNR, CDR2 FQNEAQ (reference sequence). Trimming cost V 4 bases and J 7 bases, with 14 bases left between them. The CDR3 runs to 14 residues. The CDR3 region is CASSSPGRGNEQFF. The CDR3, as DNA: TGTGCCAGCAGCTCCCCCGGCCGGGGGAATGAGCAGTTCTTC.

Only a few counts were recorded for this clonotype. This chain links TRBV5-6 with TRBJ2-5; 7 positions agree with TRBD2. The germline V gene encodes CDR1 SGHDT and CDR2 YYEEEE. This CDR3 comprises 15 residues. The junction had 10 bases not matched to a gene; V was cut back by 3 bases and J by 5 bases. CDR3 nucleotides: TGTGCCAGCAGCTCCCGGACTAGTGGGGGGGAGACCCAGTACTTC. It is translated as CASSSRTSGGETQYF.